This T cell receptor (beta chain) was identified in a study of tumor and adjacent non-tumor tissue in lung cancer. V shed 1 base and J shed 0 bases, with 10 bases lying between them. The CDR3 totals 16 residues. The germline V gene has CDR1 SGHAT and CDR2 FQNNGV. As to this clonotype: In this CDR3 the conserved last residue, phenylalanine or tryptophan, is missing, so a read error is likely.

No cell sorting was done before RNA was extracted from the tissue. TCRbeta libraries were built with three rounds of nested PCR, modified from ARM-PCR. From the multiplex PCR reads, TCRdb called clonotypes with MiXCR, one entry per CDR3 protein. The sample lists under 150,000 distinct CDR3 sequences, 60% to 70% occurring once. J is TRBJ2-1 and V is TRBV11-2; D is perhaps TRBD2 (6 bases). Sequencing input: lung tumor tissue. This clonotype was obtained from a man between 60 and 70 years old with small cell lung cancer. The CDR3 reads CASSLAAGISYNEQFL. The CDR3 DNA reads as TGTGCCAGCAGCTTAGCTGCGGGGATCTCCTACAATGAGCAGTTCCTC.